Listed below are T cell receptor beta chains from one sample, sequenced in a study of cytomegalovirus exposure and HLA in healthy donors. Repertoires were generated with immunoSEQ multiplex PCR, while TCRdb's copy carries only in-frame clones and drops some. Of about 160,000 clones listed, roughly 70% are singletons. Sequencing was performed on PBMCs. The receptors come from a woman between 50 and 59 years old in good health and CMV-seropositive. Both conserved end residues are part of each CDR3. Each record gives: CDR3 DNA, CDR3 protein, J gene, clone size, V gene, D gene. A D gene is named only where the DNA matches it firmly. Clone size, where shown, is once, few, many, or a class for clones that have expanded.

DNA: TGTGCCAGCAGGCCCGGGACTAGCGGGGTTTTCAACGAGCAGTACTTC
CDR3: CASRPGTSGVFNEQYF
J: TRBJ2-7
size: .
V: TRBV5-4
D: TRBD2

DNA: TGCGCCAGCAGCCAGCAGGGAATAGCGGGGCAAAGGGATGAGCAGTTCTTC
CDR3: CASSQQGIAGQRDEQFF
J: TRBJ2-1
size: .
V: TRBV4-1
D: TRBD2

DNA: TGTGCCAGCAGTGAAGGACAGAAATATGGCTACACCTTC
CDR3: CASSEGQKYGYTF
J: TRBJ1-2
size: .
V: TRBV6-1
D: .

DNA: TGTGCCAGCCTCGGGACACTCTCTGGAAACACCATATATTTT
CDR3: CASLGTLSGNTIYF
J: TRBJ1-3
size: .
V: TRBV6-6
D: .

DNA: TGTGCCAGCAGCGAACAGGCAATGAACACTGAGGCTTTCTTT
CDR3: CASSEQAMNTEAFF
J: TRBJ1-1
size: .
V: TRBV9
D: .

DNA: TGTGCCAGCAGTGTCCAAGGGAGTAATAATTCACCCCTCCACTTT
CDR3: CASSVQGSNNSPLHF
J: TRBJ1-6
size: .
V: TRBV6-1
D: .

DNA: TGTGCCTGGAGCGCGGGGGGGCCTTATAGAAGAGAGACCCAGTACTTC
CDR3: CAWSAGGPYRRETQYF
J: TRBJ2-5
size: few
V: TRBV30
D: TRBD2

DNA: TGTGCCAGCAGTCCTAAGACAGGGAGAAACACTGAAGCTTTCTTT
CDR3: CASSPKTGRNTEAFF
J: TRBJ1-1
size: .
V: TRBV6-6
D: TRBD1

DNA: TGCGCCAGCAGCTTGTTGGGTCCCGGGGGCGAGCAGTACTTC
CDR3: CASSLLGPGGEQYF
J: TRBJ2-7
size: .
V: TRBV5-1
D: .

DNA: TGTGCCAGCAGTGGAGGACAGGGGAAGGTTGGGATTTTT
CDR3: CASSGGQGKVGIF
J: TRBJ1-4
size: .
V: TRBV2
D: TRBD1

DNA: TGCGCCAGCAGAAACCCAGGGACTGGAAACACCATATATTTT
CDR3: CASRNPGTGNTIYF
J: TRBJ1-3
size: few
V: TRBV5-1
D: .

DNA: TGTGCCAGCAGTGATCGCCTGCGGGGGGTGAACACCGGGGAGCTGTTTTTT
CDR3: CASSDRLRGVNTGELFF
J: TRBJ2-2
size: once
V: TRBV25-1
D: TRBD2

DNA: TGTGCCAGCAGCACCGGAACGGGAGATACGCAGTATTTT
CDR3: CASSTGTGDTQYF
J: TRBJ2-3
size: .
V: TRBV9
D: .

DNA: TGTGCCAGCAGGGACAGGGGGCTCGGTGGCTACACCTTC
CDR3: CASRDRGLGGYTF
J: TRBJ1-2
size: .
V: TRBV6-5
D: TRBD1

DNA: TGTGCCTGGAAGTCTAGCGGGGGGGCCTATGACGGGGAGCTGTTTTTT
CDR3: CAWKSSGGAYDGELFF
J: TRBJ2-2
size: .
V: TRBV30
D: TRBD2

DNA: TGTGCCAGCAGCTTGACTGGGGACTACGAGCAGTACTTC
CDR3: CASSLTGDYEQYF
J: TRBJ2-7
size: .
V: TRBV5-6
D: .

DNA: TGTGCCAGCAGCGCCGGGGGTGGCTACACCTTC
CDR3: CASSAGGGYTF
J: TRBJ1-2
size: few
V: TRBV27
D: .

DNA: TGCGCCAGCAGCTTGGATCGACAGGGTCCGTATGGCTACACCTTC
CDR3: CASSLDRQGPYGYTF
J: TRBJ1-2
size: .
V: TRBV5-1
D: TRBD1

DNA: TGTGCCAGTACCCCTGGGGCCAACATTCAGTACTTC
CDR3: CASTPGANIQYF
J: TRBJ2-4
size: .
V: TRBV19
D: .

DNA: TGTGCCAGCAGCCTAAGGGGGTTGGCCTCATGGGGCTACACCTTC
CDR3: CASSLRGLASWGYTF
J: TRBJ1-2
size: .
V: TRBV6-1
D: .

DNA: TGTGCCAGCAGTTTTGGACAGGGAAACACTGAAGCTTTCTTT
CDR3: CASSFGQGNTEAFF
J: TRBJ1-1
size: .
V: TRBV9
D: TRBD1

DNA: TGTGCCAGCAGTTTATACAGCGGGGGGGCTGGCGGGGAGCTGTTTTTT
CDR3: CASSLYSGGAGGELFF
J: TRBJ2-2
size: .
V: TRBV27
D: TRBD2